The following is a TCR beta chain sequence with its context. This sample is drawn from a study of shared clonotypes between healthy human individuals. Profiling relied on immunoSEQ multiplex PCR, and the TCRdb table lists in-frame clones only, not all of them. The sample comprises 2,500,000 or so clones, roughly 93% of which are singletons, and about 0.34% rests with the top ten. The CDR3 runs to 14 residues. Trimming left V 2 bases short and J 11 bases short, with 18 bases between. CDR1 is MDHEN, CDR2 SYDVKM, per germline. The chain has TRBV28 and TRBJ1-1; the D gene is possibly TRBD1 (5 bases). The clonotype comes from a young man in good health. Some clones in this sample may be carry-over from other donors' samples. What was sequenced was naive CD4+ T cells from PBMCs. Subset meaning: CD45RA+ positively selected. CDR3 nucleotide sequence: TGTGCCAGCAGTTTAGGGAATACGGCATGGGGGGCTTTCTTT. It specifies CASSLGNTAWGAFF.